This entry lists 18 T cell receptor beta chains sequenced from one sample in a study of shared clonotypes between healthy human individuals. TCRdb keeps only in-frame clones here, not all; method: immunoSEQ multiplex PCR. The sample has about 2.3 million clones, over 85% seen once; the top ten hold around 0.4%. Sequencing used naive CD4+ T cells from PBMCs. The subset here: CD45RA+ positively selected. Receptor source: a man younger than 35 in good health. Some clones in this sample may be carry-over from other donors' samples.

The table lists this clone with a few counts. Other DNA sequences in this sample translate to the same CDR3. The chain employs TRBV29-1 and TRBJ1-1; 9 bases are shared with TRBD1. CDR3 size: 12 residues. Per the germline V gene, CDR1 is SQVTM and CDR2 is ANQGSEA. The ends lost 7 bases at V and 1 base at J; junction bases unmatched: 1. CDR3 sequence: CSGGQGNTEAFF. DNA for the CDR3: TGCAGCGGGGGACAGGGGAACACTGAAGCTTTCTTT.

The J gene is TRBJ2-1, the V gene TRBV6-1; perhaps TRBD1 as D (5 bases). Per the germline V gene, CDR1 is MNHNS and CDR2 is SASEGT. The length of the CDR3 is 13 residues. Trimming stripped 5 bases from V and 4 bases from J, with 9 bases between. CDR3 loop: CASSWGPYNEQFF. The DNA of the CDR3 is TGTGCCAGCAGTTGGGGCCCATACAATGAGCAGTTCTTC.

CDR3 in amino acids: CASSLEPTGVGTGELFF. CDR3 coding DNA: TGCGCCAGCAGCTTGGAGCCGACAGGGGTGGGCACCGGGGAGCTGTTTTTT. This rearrangement joins TRBV5-1 to TRBJ2-2; the match to TRBD1 covers 8 bases. This CDR3 is built from 17 residues. J gave up 4 bases and V 0 bases, and 8 bases lay outside the gene matches. Germline loops: CDR1 SGHRS, CDR2 YFSETQ.

The CDR3: CASSLLKGVDYEQYF. CDR3 nucleotide sequence: TGTGCCAGCAGTCTTCTTAAGGGGGTGGACTACGAGCAGTACTTC. The chain employs TRBV27 and TRBJ2-7; D perhaps matches TRBD1 (6 bases). V shed 5 bases and J shed 3 bases, with 17 bases lying between them. The CDR3 extends over 15 amino acids. The germline V gene encodes CDR1 MNHEY and CDR2 SMNVEV (reference sequence).

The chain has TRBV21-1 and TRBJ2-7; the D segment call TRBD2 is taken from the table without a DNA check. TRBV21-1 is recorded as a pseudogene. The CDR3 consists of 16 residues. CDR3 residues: CATGGAKGRSASGQYF. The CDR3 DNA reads TGTGCCACGGGAGGAGCAAAGGGACGGAGTGCTAGCGGGCAGTACTTC.

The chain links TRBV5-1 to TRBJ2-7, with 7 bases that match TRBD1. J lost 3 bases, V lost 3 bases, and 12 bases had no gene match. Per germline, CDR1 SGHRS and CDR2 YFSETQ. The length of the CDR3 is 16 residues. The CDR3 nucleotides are TGCGCCAGCAGCTGGGGTGGGGACAGCACTTTCTACGAGCAGTACTTC. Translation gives CASSWGGDSTFYEQYF.

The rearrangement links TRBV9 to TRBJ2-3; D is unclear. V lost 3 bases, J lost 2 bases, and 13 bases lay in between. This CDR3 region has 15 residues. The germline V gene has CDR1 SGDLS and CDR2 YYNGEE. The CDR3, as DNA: TGTGCCAGCAGCGCGAAAGAAGGATACACAGATACGCAGTATTTT. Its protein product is CASSAKEGYTDTQYF.

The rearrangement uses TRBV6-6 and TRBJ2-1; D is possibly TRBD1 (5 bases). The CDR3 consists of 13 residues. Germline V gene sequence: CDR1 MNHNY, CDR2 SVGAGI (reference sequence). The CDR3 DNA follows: TGTGGGGTAAAGGAAGGGGCCTACAATGAGCAGTTCTTC. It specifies CGVKEGAYNEQFF.

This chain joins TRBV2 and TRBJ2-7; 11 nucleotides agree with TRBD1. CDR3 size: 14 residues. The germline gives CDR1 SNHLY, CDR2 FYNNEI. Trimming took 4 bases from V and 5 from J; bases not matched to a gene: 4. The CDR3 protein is CASSVRTGGNEQYF. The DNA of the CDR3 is TGTGCCAGCAGTGTAAGGACAGGGGGCAACGAGCAGTACTTC.

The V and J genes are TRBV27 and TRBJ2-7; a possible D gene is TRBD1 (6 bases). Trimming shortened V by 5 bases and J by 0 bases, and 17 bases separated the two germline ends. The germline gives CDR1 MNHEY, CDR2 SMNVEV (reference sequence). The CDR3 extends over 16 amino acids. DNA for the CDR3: TGTGCCAGCAGTCAATTCCTACAGGGCCTCTCCTACGAGCAGTACTTC. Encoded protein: CASSQFLQGLSYEQYF.

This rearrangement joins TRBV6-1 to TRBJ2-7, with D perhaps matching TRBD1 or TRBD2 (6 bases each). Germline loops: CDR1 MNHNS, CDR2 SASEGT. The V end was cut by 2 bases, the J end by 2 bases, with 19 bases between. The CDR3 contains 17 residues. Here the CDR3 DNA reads TGTGCCAGCAGTGAATTAGGGCGGGCGGGACAACCCTACGAGCAGTACTTC. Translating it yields CASSELGRAGQPYEQYF.

The CDR3 DNA sequence: TGTGCCAGCAGACCGGGCAGGGGGCTTTATCAGCCCCAGCATTTT. Encoded protein: CASRPGRGLYQPQHF. The chain couples TRBV6-5 to TRBJ1-5; 8 positions agree with TRBD1. V was clipped by 6 bases and J by 5 bases; unmatched bases: 9. The CDR3 contains 15 residues. Germline lookup yields CDR1 MNHEY and CDR2 SVGAGI.

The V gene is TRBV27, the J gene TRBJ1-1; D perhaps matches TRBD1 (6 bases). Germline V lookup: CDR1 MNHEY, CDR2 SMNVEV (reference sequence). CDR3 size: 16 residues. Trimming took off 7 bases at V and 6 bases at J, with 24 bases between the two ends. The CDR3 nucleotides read TGTGCCAGCATCAGGGGATACGTGAGCGGGGTGTCTGAAGCTTTCTTT. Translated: CASIRGYVSGVSEAFF.

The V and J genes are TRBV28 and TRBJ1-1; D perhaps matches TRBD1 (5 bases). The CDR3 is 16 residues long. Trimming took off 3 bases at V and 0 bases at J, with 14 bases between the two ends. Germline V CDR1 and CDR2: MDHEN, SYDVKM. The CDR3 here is CASSLGRATMNTEAFF. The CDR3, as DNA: TGTGCCAGCAGTTTGGGCAGGGCGACAATGAACACTGAAGCTTTCTTT.

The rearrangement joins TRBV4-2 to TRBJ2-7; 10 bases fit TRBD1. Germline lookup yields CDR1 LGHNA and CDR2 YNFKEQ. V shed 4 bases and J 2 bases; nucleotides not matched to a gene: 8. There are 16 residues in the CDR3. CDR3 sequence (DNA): TGTGCCAGCAGCCGGACCGGGACAGGGGAACCCTACGAGCAGTACTTC. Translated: CASSRTGTGEPYEQYF.

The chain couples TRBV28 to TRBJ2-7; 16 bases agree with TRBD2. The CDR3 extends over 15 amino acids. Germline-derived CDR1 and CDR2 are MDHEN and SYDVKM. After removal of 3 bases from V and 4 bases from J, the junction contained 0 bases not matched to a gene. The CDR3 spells CASSLGLAGGYEQYF. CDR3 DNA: TGTGCCAGCAGTTTGGGACTAGCGGGAGGGTACGAGCAGTACTTC.

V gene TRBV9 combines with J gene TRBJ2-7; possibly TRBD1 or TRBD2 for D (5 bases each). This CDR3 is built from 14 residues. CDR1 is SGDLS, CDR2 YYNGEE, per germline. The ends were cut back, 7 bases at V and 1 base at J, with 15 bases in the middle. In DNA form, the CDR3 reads TGTGCCAGCTCCCGGGACGGCAAGTCCTACGAGCAGTACTTC. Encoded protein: CASSRDGKSYEQYF.

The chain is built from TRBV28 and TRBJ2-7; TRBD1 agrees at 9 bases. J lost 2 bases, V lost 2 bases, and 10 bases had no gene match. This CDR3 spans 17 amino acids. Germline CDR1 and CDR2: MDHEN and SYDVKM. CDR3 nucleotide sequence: TGTGCCAGCAGTTTAATACAGGGGGCGACTCGGCCCTACGAGCAGTACTTC. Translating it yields CASSLIQGATRPYEQYF. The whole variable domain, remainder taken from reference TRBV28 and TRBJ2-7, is DVKVTQSSRYLVKRTGEKVFLECVQDMDHENMFWYRQDPGLGLRLIYFSYDVKMKEKGDIPEGYSVSREKKERFSLILESASTNQTSMYLCASSLIQGATRPYEQYFGPGTRLTVT.